This entry lists 18 T cell receptor beta chains sequenced from one sample in a study of T cell responses to AZD1222 COVID-19 vaccine. Assay used: immunoSEQ multiplex PCR; TCRdb lists only in-frame clones, some missing. In the table there are tens of thousands of clones, 90% of which are singletons. The sequenced sample was peripheral blood, obtained 28 days after the second AZD1222 dose. The receptors were sampled from an adult who received the AZD1222 COVID-19 vaccine.

This chain links TRBV11-2 with TRBJ2-1, with a tentative D call TRBD1 (5 bases). This CDR3 is built from 16 residues. Germline loops: CDR1 SGHAT, CDR2 FQNNGV. Trimming shortened V by 5 bases and J by 0 bases, and 14 bases separated the two germline ends. CDR3 amino acids: CASSRIQGYSYNEQFF. The CDR3 nucleotides read TGTGCCAGCAGCCGTATCCAGGGTTACTCCTACAATGAGCAGTTCTTC.

The CDR3, as DNA: TGTGCCATCAGTGATGGACGCTCTTTGGACTATGGCTACACCTTC. It specifies CAISDGRSLDYGYTF. This sequence joins TRBV10-3 and TRBJ1-2; no definite D call. The germline gives CDR1 ENHRY, CDR2 SYGVKD. The CDR3 consists of 15 residues. Trimming shortened V by 3 bases and J by 3 bases, and 14 bases separated the two germline ends.

Only a few counts were recorded for this clone. The J gene is TRBJ1-5, the V gene TRBV5-1; 7 nucleotides agree with TRBD1. Germline V lookup: CDR1 SGHRS, CDR2 YFSETQ. J gave up 5 bases and V 4 bases, and 6 bases lay outside the gene matches. The CDR3 spans 14 residues. CDR3 residues: CASSIRQGDQPQHF. CDR3 in DNA: TGCGCCAGCAGCATTCGACAGGGTGATCAGCCCCAGCATTTT.

The table lists this clone with a few counts. The CDR3 spells CASSPRQGRNEKLFF. In DNA, the CDR3 is TGTGCCAGCAGCCCCAGACAGGGCAGGAATGAAAAACTGTTTTTT. This chain joins TRBV9 and TRBJ1-4; 7 nucleotides line up with TRBD1. Germline V gene lookup returns CDR1 SGDLS and CDR2 YYNGEE. The CDR3 has 15 amino acids. V shed 4 bases, J shed 5 bases, and the junction held 8 bases outside the gene matches.

This rearrangement joins TRBV19 to TRBJ1-4; TRBD1 might be the D (6 bases). The V and J ends lost 5 bases and 6 bases respectively, with 16 bases between them. From germline, CDR1 is LNHDA and CDR2 SQIVND (reference sequence). The length of the CDR3 is 15 residues. The CDR3: CASSPQGRSDEKLFF. The CDR3 coding sequence is TGTGCCAGTAGTCCCCAGGGGAGAAGTGATGAAAAACTGTTTTTT.

The gene calls are TRBV9 and TRBJ2-3; perhaps TRBD1 as D (6 bases). The V gene lost 0 bases and the J gene lost 2 bases, with 10 bases spanning the gap. CDR1 and CDR2 (germline): SGDLS, YYNGEE. This CDR3 comprises 15 residues. This chain's CDR3 is CASSVGDTHTDTQYF. The CDR3 DNA reads TGTGCCAGCAGCGTAGGGGACACGCACACAGATACGCAGTATTTT.

The chain employs TRBV5-1 and TRBJ2-3; D is unclear. Germline V lookup: CDR1 SGHRS, CDR2 YFSETQ. The CDR3 runs to 15 residues. Trimming removed 3 bases from V and 0 bases from J, with 11 bases in between. CDR3 sequence (DNA): TGCGCCAGCAGCTCCCGGCCCTCTAGCACAGATACGCAGTATTTT. Its translation is CASSSRPSSTDTQYF.

The chain couples TRBV10-3 to TRBJ1-2, with a weak D call TRBD1 (5 bases). Germline-derived CDR1 and CDR2 are ENHRY and SYGVKD. V was pared by 7 bases and J by 5 bases, with 14 bases between. The CDR3 runs to 13 residues. The CDR3 DNA follows: TGTGCCATCACCGCCGGGGGTAGGTATGGCTACACCTTC. Translating gives CAITAGGRYGYTF.

This chain joins TRBV2 and TRBJ1-4, with no clear D. The CDR3 has 14 amino acids. The V gene lost 6 bases and the J gene lost 3 bases, with 11 bases spanning the gap. Germline V gives CDR1 SNHLY, CDR2 FYNNEI. CDR3 residues: CASRANGANEKLFF. In nucleotides, the CDR3 is TGTGCCAGCAGAGCCAATGGCGCTAATGAAAAACTGTTTTTT.

The rearrangement joins TRBV9 to TRBJ2-7; TRBD1 aligns across 8 bases. The CDR3 covers 16 residues. The trim removed 2 bases at V and 0 bases at J, leaving 7 bases unmatched. Per germline, CDR1 SGDLS and CDR2 YYNGEE. CDR3 region: CASSVRGQANSYEQYF. Written as DNA, the CDR3 is TGTGCCAGCAGCGTTCGGGGACAGGCCAACTCCTACGAGCAGTACTTC.

This rearrangement joins TRBV19 to TRBJ2-7; a weak D match, TRBD1 (6 bases). Germline-derived CDR1 and CDR2 are LNHDA and SQIVND (reference sequence). The CDR3 runs 16 residues. V shed 3 bases and J shed 2 bases, with 17 bases lying between them. CDR3 in amino acids: CASSIGGGSAAYEQYF. The CDR3 nucleotides are TGTGCCAGTAGTATTGGGGGCGGGTCTGCAGCCTACGAGCAGTACTTC.

V usage is TRBV5-1 and J usage is TRBJ1-2; 8 bases map to TRBD1. Trimming removed 4 bases from V and 8 bases from J; junction bases left unmatched: 10. This CDR3 is 14 amino acids long. The germline CDR1 and CDR2 sequences are SGHRS and YFSETQ. CDR3 amino acids: CASSPGTGLGGYTF. The CDR3 DNA sequence: TGCGCCAGCAGCCCGGGGACAGGTTTGGGGGGCTACACCTTC.

The chain employs TRBV5-4 and TRBJ1-2; D is uncertain. Germline assignment: CDR1 SGHNT and CDR2 YYREEE (reference sequence). The V end was cut by 5 bases, the J end by 0 bases, with 11 bases between. This CDR3 region has 14 residues. CDR3 in amino acids: CASREKGTNYGYTF. As DNA, the CDR3 is TGTGCCAGCAGGGAAAAAGGGACTAACTATGGCTACACCTTC.

The chain carries TRBV6-5 and TRBJ1-3, with unresolved D. Germline lookup yields CDR1 MNHEY and CDR2 SVGAGI. This CDR3 contains 14 residues. The ends were cut back, 6 bases at V and 0 bases at J, with 9 bases in the middle. Here the CDR3 reads CASSRQYSGNTIYF. The CDR3 DNA sequence: TGTGCCAGCAGCCGCCAGTACTCTGGAAACACCATATATTTT.

The chain recombines TRBV5-8 with TRBJ2-1; TRBD2 might be the D (6 bases). The ends were cut back, 1 base at V and 5 bases at J, with 16 bases in the middle. Per germline, CDR1 SGHTS and CDR2 YDEGEE. The CDR3 runs to 16 residues. DNA of the CDR3: TGTGCCAGCAGCTTGTGGTACGGCGGGGTAAACAATGAGCAGTTCTTC. This translates into CASSLWYGGVNNEQFF. Full variable domain (rest looked up from reference TRBV5-8 and TRBJ2-1): EAGVTQSPTHLIKTRGQQATLRCSPISGHTSVYWYQQALGLGLQFLLWYDEGEERNRGNFPPRFSGRQFPNYSSELNVNALELEDSALYLCASSLWYGGVNNEQFFGPGTRLTVL.

The chain combines TRBV7-9 with TRBJ2-5, with no clear D. Per the germline V gene, CDR1 is SEHNR and CDR2 is FQNEAQ (reference sequence). CDR3 size: 13 residues. V lost 4 bases, J lost 3 bases, and 9 bases lay in between. For the CDR3, the DNA is TGTGCCAGCAGCTATGGCAGCGAAGAGACCCAGTACTTC. Protein product: CASSYGSEETQYF.

This clone was recorded a few times. This chain uses TRBV25-1 with TRBJ1-1, with D maybe TRBD1 (5 bases). CDR3 length: 13 residues. The germline gives CDR1 MGHDK, CDR2 SYGVNS. Trimming removed 2 bases from V and 5 bases from J, with 9 bases in between. The CDR3 bases are TGTGCCAGCAGTGAAGAGGGGCTGACTGAAGCTTTCTTT. Residues: CASSEEGLTEAFF.

The chain couples TRBV9 to TRBJ2-1, with 13 bases matching TRBD2. The CDR3 covers 16 residues. J gave up 7 bases and V 2 bases, and 6 bases lay outside the gene matches. The germline V gene encodes CDR1 SGDLS and CDR2 YYNGEE. Written as DNA, the CDR3 is TGTGCCAGCAGCGTCGCTTGGACTAGCGGGAGTAATGAGCAGTTCTTC. Translated, it gives CASSVAWTSGSNEQFF.